The present entry profiles one TCR beta chain with its context. Its antigen is not identified. The CDR3 length is 13 residues. Germline CDR1 and CDR2: WNHNN and SYGVQD (reference sequence). V was trimmed by 8 bases and J by 4 bases, leaving 11 bases between them. Data came from immunoSEQ multiplex PCR; TCRdb stores just in-frame clones and leaves some out. The table lists tens of thousands of clones, roughly 92% of them singletons. The data are from a study of OX40 agonist ivuxolimab in advanced cancers. Study conclusions and caveats: Specificity for antigen went undetermined in the expanded peripheral T cells.

This sequence originates from an adult with an advanced solid tumor such as melanoma, head and neck, liver or kidney cancer. The genes are TRBV10-1 and TRBJ2-2; D may be TRBD1 or TRBD2 (5 bases each). Sample: CD4+ or CD8+ T cells sorted from blood, taken in a trial of the OX40 agonist ivuxolimab. This chain's CDR3 is CASRPGPTGELFF. The CDR3 DNA sequence: TGCGCCAGCCGGCCGGGACCCACCGGGGAGCTGTTTTTT.